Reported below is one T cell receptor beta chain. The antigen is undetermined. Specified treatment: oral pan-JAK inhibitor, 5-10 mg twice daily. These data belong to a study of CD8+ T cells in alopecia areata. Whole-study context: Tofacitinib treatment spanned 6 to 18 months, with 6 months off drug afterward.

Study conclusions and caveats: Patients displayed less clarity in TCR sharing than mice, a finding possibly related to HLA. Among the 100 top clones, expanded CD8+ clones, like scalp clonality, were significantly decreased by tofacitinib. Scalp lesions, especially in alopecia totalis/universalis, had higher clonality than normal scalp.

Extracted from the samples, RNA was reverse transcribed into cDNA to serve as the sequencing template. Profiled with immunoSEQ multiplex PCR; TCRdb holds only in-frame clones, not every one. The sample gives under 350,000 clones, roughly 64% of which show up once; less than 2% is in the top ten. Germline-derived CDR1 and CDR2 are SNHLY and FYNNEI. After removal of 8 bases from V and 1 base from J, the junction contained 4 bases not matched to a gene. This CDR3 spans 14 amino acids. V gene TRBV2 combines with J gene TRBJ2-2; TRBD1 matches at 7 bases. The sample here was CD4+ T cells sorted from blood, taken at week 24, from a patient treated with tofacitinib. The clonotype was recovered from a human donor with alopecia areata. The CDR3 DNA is TGTGCCAGCGTGGGACAGATGAACACCGGGGAGCTGTTTTTT. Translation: CASVGQMNTGELFF.